This is a list of T cell receptor beta chains from one sample in a study of OX40 agonist ivuxolimab in advanced cancers. Sequenced by immunoSEQ multiplex PCR; TCRdb stores in-frame clones only, minus some. This sample has tens of thousands of clones, with roughly nine tenths found just once. The specimen comprised CD4+ or CD8+ T cells sorted from blood, sampled in a trial of the OX40 agonist ivuxolimab. The receptors originated from an adult with an advanced solid tumor such as melanoma, head and neck, liver or kidney cancer. The conserved cysteine and the conserved F or W are not part of the CDR3 here. A D gene is named only where the DNA matches it firmly. Some rows mark clone size as missing; the rest say once, few, many or name a class of expanded clone.

J: TRBJ2-7; size: .; V: TRBV29-1; D: TRBD2; CDR3: SARGSGTYEQY
J: TRBJ2-1; size: .; V: TRBV9; D: .; CDR3: ASSVLMSSYNEQF
J: TRBJ2-7; size: .; V: TRBV4-2; D: TRBD2; CDR3: ASSQDSTSGTYEQY
J: TRBJ2-3; size: .; V: TRBV27; D: .; CDR3: ASSWQVGSTDTQY
J: TRBJ2-1; size: .; V: TRBV5-1; D: .; CDR3: ASSSGYNEQF
J: TRBJ2-1; size: once; V: TRBV19; D: .; CDR3: ASSTARYNEQF
J: TRBJ2-7; size: .; V: TRBV19; D: TRBD2; CDR3: ASSPRGGTYEQY
J: TRBJ2-5; size: .; V: TRBV2; D: .; CDR3: ASRIGLLRETQY
J: TRBJ2-7; size: .; V: TRBV15; D: TRBD1; CDR3: ATSPGTGYEQY
J: TRBJ2-1; size: .; V: TRBV7-6; D: .; CDR3: ASSLGILDEQF
J: TRBJ2-2; size: .; V: TRBV27; D: TRBD2; CDR3: ASSGLVGTGELF
J: TRBJ2-5; size: .; V: TRBV7-9; D: TRBD1; CDR3: ASSSQQGYQETQY
J: TRBJ2-1; size: .; V: TRBV29-1; D: TRBD1; CDR3: SVEQGANNEQF
J: TRBJ2-7; size: .; V: TRBV11-1; D: .; CDR3: ASSLEQPYEQY
J: TRBJ2-5; size: .; V: TRBV6-6; D: TRBD2; CDR3: ASSFSGLQETQY
J: TRBJ2-3; size: .; V: TRBV5-4; D: TRBD2; CDR3: ASSLGTSGSTADTQY
J: .; size: .; V: TRBV28; D: TRBD2; CDR3: ASSLFRLAGEQY
J: TRBJ2-3; size: .; V: TRBV28; D: TRBD1; CDR3: ASSSDRGRSYTDTQY
J: TRBJ2-3; size: .; V: TRBV7-9; D: .; CDR3: ASSLTQGYTDTQY
J: TRBJ2-5; size: .; V: TRBV19; D: TRBD1; CDR3: ARKRDSYGETQY
J: TRBJ2-7; size: .; V: TRBV28; D: TRBD2; CDR3: ASSLNVLGASGSFLDEQY
J: TRBJ2-5; size: .; V: TRBV11-2; D: TRBD2; CDR3: ASSLDPRTSARTVTQY
J: TRBJ2-5; size: .; V: TRBV6-5; D: TRBD2; CDR3: ASSLAGIGNQETQY
J: TRBJ1-2; size: .; V: TRBV11-2; D: .; CDR3: ASSLGGAFGYT
J: TRBJ2-2; size: .; V: TRBV19; D: .; CDR3: ASTAGSNTGELF
J: TRBJ2-2; size: .; V: TRBV10-3; D: .; CDR3: AISESEDSANTGELF
J: TRBJ2-1; size: .; V: TRBV29-1; D: TRBD2; CDR3: SVDSYAGGRAYNEQF
J: TRBJ2-7; size: .; V: TRBV7-2; D: .; CDR3: ASSLSAGGYEQY
J: TRBJ1-5; size: .; V: TRBV28; D: .; CDR3: ASSLLGEQPQH
J: TRBJ2-5; size: .; V: TRBV2; D: TRBD1; CDR3: ASRDRDRGNQETQY
J: TRBJ2-1; size: .; V: TRBV7-9; D: TRBD1; CDR3: ASSDLIAGGYEQF
J: TRBJ2-1; size: .; V: TRBV28; D: .; CDR3: ASSRTYEQF
J: TRBJ2-4; size: .; V: TRBV6-5; D: TRBD2; CDR3: ASSFFPGGNIQY
J: TRBJ2-7; size: .; V: TRBV5-6; D: TRBD1; CDR3: ASSWGQRSYEQY
J: TRBJ2-7; size: .; V: TRBV28; D: .; CDR3: ASREGGYEQY
J: TRBJ2-1; size: once; V: TRBV19; D: .; CDR3: ASSILGPYNEQF
J: TRBJ2-7; size: .; V: TRBV19; D: TRBD1; CDR3: ASSTVGTAYEQY
J: TRBJ2-5; size: once; V: TRBV5-4; D: .; CDR3: ASSLGLTLETQY
J: TRBJ2-3; size: .; V: TRBV5-6; D: .; CDR3: ASSSHRLKGGIDTQY
J: TRBJ2-1; size: .; V: TRBV11-3; D: .; CDR3: ASSLEGSSSYNEQF
J: TRBJ2-1; size: .; V: TRBV6-5; D: TRBD2; CDR3: ASSYSSLAGGNEQF
J: TRBJ2-7; size: .; V: TRBV19; D: TRBD2; CDR3: ASTILAGEGEQY
J: TRBJ2-3; size: few; V: TRBV28; D: TRBD1; CDR3: ASSEPGQGFSDTQY
J: TRBJ2-7; size: .; V: TRBV6-5; D: .; CDR3: ASRIEPDSSYEQY
J: TRBJ2-1; size: .; V: TRBV7-3; D: .; CDR3: ASTSGGLSNGEQF
J: TRBJ2-3; size: .; V: TRBV10-2; D: TRBD2; CDR3: ASSQEIAGVGDTQY
J: TRBJ2-3; size: .; V: TRBV4-1; D: TRBD2; CDR3: ASSQGTSDRGTQY
J: TRBJ2-1; size: .; V: TRBV27; D: TRBD2; CDR3: ASSLSSSGYNEQF
J: TRBJ2-7; size: once; V: TRBV7-2; D: TRBD2; CDR3: ASSETSGRADEQY
J: TRBJ2-7; size: .; V: TRBV11-2; D: TRBD2; CDR3: ASSPRLAGTYEQY
J: TRBJ1-1; size: .; V: TRBV7-9; D: .; CDR3: ASSLGGAQEAF
J: TRBJ2-3; size: .; V: TRBV11-3; D: .; CDR3: ASSGGTDTQY
J: TRBJ2-3; size: .; V: TRBV7-6; D: .; CDR3: ASSPAGADTQY
J: TRBJ1-1; size: .; V: TRBV29-1; D: .; CDR3: SVESDTEAF
J: TRBJ1-5; size: .; V: TRBV9; D: .; CDR3: ASSVGVNQPQH
J: TRBJ2-3; size: .; V: TRBV11-2; D: .; CDR3: ASSLETGLTWADTQY
J: TRBJ2-1; size: .; V: TRBV27; D: .; CDR3: ASSAISSYNEQF